These T cell receptor beta chains were read from a single sample in a study of cytomegalovirus exposure and HLA in healthy donors. The data were produced by immunoSEQ multiplex PCR, yet TCRdb's version contains in-frame clones alone and is incomplete. Among roughly 150,000 clones listed, 80% were seen once. The sample taken for sequencing was PBMCs. These receptors came from a man younger than 30 in good health and CMV-seropositive. Each CDR3 is given with its conserved first and last residue. The D gene is left open where the match is weak. Size values are once, few and many counts, or a class for expanded clones, and some rows have none.

- TRBJ2-7 - TRBV18 TGTGCCAGCTCACCGCGGGACAGAGCCTACGAGCAGTACTTC CASSPRDRAYEQYF
- TRBJ1-2 - TRBV27 TGTGCCAGCAGTTATGGCCCGAACTATGGCTACACCTTC CASSYGPNYGYTF
TRBD2 TRBJ2-1 few TRBV5-5 TGTGCCAGCAGCCTGGACCTAGCGGGATTCGGCTCCTACAATGAGCAGTTCTTC CASSLDLAGFGSYNEQFF
- TRBJ1-4 many TRBV7-9 TGTGCCAGCAGCCAAGATAAGGGGGTTCTTAATGAAAAACTGTTTTTT CASSQDKGVLNEKLFF
TRBD2 TRBJ2-1 - TRBV11-1 TGTGCCAGCAGCCGCAAACCGACTAGCGGAAGCTCCTACAATGAGCAGTTCTTC CASSRKPTSGSSYNEQFF
- TRBJ1-4 - TRBV4-2 TGTGCCAGCAGCCAAGAGCGAATGGGGCTCGAAAAACTGTTTTTT CASSQERMGLEKLFF
- TRBJ1-1 - TRBV28 TGTGCCAGCAGGGAGACTTTGAACACTGAAGCTTTCTTT CASRETLNTEAFF
- TRBJ1-5 - TRBV2 TGTGCCAGCTCGGGACTATCGAAAAGCGGGAATCAGCCCCAGCATTTT CASSGLSKSGNQPQHF
- TRBJ1-6 - TRBV7-2 TGTGCCAGCAGCTCGCACAGGGCCTATAATTCACCCCTCCACTTT CASSSHRAYNSPLHF
TRBD2 TRBJ2-1 - TRBV9 TGTGCCAGCAGGGGACTAGCTGGAGACAATGAGCAGTTCTTC CASRGLAGDNEQFF
- TRBJ2-5 few TRBV19 TGTGCCAGTAGTATAGTAACAGCTTCTCAAGAGACCCAGTACTTC CASSIVTASQETQYF
TRBD2 TRBJ2-1 - TRBV27 TGTGCCAGCAGTTTAGTATCCCGGGAGGGCCTTGAGCAGTTCTTC CASSLVSREGLEQFF
- TRBJ1-5 - TRBV5-8 TGTGCCAGCAGCTTGGGCAGGAATCAGCCCCAGCATTTT CASSLGRNQPQHF
- TRBJ2-7 few TRBV28 TGTGCCAGCAGTTTAAGCAGGGTGAGTTTCGTGTACGAGCAGTACTTC CASSLSRVSFVYEQYF
- TRBJ2-2 - TRBV11-1 TGTGCCAGCAGCACCGCGGACAGCGTGGGGGAGCTGTTTTTT CASSTADSVGELFF
- TRBJ2-2 - TRBV7-7 TGTGCCAGCAGCTTAAACCACGGAGTCAAGAACACCGGGGAGCTGTTTTTT CASSLNHGVKNTGELFF
TRBD1 TRBJ1-1 - TRBV2 TGTGCCAGCAGGACAGGGGTTGGTTGGACTGAAGCTTTCTTT CASRTGVGWTEAFF
TRBD1 TRBJ1-2 few TRBV28 TGTGCCAGCAGTCATGGACAGGGCCCCTATGGCTACACCTTC CASSHGQGPYGYTF
- TRBJ1-1 once TRBV5-5 TGTGCCAGCAGCCGAGTTGGGGAGGGTTGGAACACTGAAGCTTTCTTT CASSRVGEGWNTEAFF
TRBD1 TRBJ2-2 - TRBV5-1 TGCGCCAGCAGCTTGGGACAGGGAAAGGTCACCGGGGAGCTGTTTTTT CASSLGQGKVTGELFF